These 25 T cell receptor beta chains share one sample of origin, sequenced in a study of T cells in tumors after PD-1 blockade. Using immunoSEQ multiplex PCR, the repertoire was profiled, and TCRdb retains in-frame clones only, with some absent. The repertoire holds about 48,000 clones, with over 75% as singletons. The material was PBMCs, obtained before anti-PD-1 treatment. Every receptor here comes from a human donor with basal cell carcinoma.

This clone turned up a few times. The chain joins TRBV5-6 to TRBJ2-2; 8 bases align to TRBD2. V dropped 7 bases and J dropped 3; count of bases not matched to a gene: 5. Per germline, CDR1 SGHDT and CDR2 YYEEEE. The CDR3 extends over 14 amino acids. The CDR3 coding sequence is TGTGCCAGCCGAAGGCGGGGGGACACCGGGGAGCTGTTTTTT. It is translated as CASRRRGDTGELFF.

The J gene is TRBJ2-7, the V gene TRBV30, with TRBD1 matching over 10 bases. Germline V gives CDR1 GTSNPN, CDR2 SVGIG (reference sequence). This CDR3 is 14 amino acids long. V was clipped by 2 bases and J by 6 bases; unmatched bases: 7. The CDR3 DNA reads as TGTGCCTGGAGTCCGGACAGGGGGGGTCGCGAGCAGTACTTC. Protein product: CAWSPDRGGREQYF.

The CDR3 here is CARSFPLQVVSGNTIYF. DNA of the CDR3: TGTGCCAGAAGCTTTCCGTTACAGGTCGTCTCTGGAAACACCATATATTTT. The rearrangement links TRBV5-3 to TRBJ1-3; a possible D gene is TRBD1 (5 bases). TRBV5-3 is an open reading frame, and its role is uncertain. This CDR3 is 17 amino acids long. V lost 2 bases to trimming and J lost 0 bases, with 15 bases between them.

The rearrangement links TRBV29-1 to TRBJ2-7; D is unresolved. This CDR3 spans 13 amino acids. Per germline, CDR1 SQVTM and CDR2 ANQGSEA. Trimming took 5 bases from V and 1 from J, leaving 12 bases between them. The chain's CDR3 is CSVLMSESYEQYF. CDR3 DNA sequence: TGCAGCGTTTTGATGTCAGAATCCTACGAGCAGTACTTC.

This clone was seen once. This chain connects TRBV5-5 to TRBJ2-7; D perhaps matches TRBD1 (6 bases). Germline V gene lookup returns CDR1 SGHKS and CDR2 YYEKEE (reference sequence). This CDR3 has 12 amino acids. V lost 4 bases and J lost 3, with 8 bases in between. In DNA form, the CDR3 reads TGTGCCAGCAGCCCACAGGGCTACGAGCAGTACTTC. Translation: CASSPQGYEQYF.

The V call is TRBV7-9, the J call TRBJ1-5; D remains unclear. The germline V gene encodes CDR1 SEHNR and CDR2 FQNEAQ (reference sequence). V was cut by 2 bases and J by 5 bases, with 4 bases left in between. CDR3 length: 12 amino acids. This CDR3 is CASSLPDQPQHF. CDR3 nucleotide sequence: TGTGCCAGCAGCTTACCAGATCAGCCCCAGCATTTT. The whole variable domain, filled in from reference TRBV7-9 and TRBJ1-5, reads DTGVSQNPRHKITKRGQNVTFRCDPISEHNRLYWYRQTLGQGPEFLTYFQNEAQLEKSRLLSDRFSAERPKGSFSTLEIQRTEQGDSAMYLCASSLPDQPQHFGDGTRLSIL.

The chain employs TRBV15 and TRBJ1-2; possible D gene TRBD1, 5 bases. V lost 3 bases, J lost 7 bases, and 15 bases lay in between. The CDR3 is 14 amino acids. Germline CDR1 is LNHNV and CDR2 is YYDKDF (reference sequence). CDR3 DNA sequence: TGTGCCACCAGCAGTTGGGGACTCAGCAGTGGCTACACCTTC. Residues: CATSSWGLSSGYTF.

This chain uses TRBV7-2 with TRBJ2-7; D uncertain. CDR1 is SGHTA and CDR2 is FQGNSA in the germline V gene. The CDR3 runs 15 residues. Trimming removed 5 bases from V and 3 bases from J, with 17 bases in between. CDR3 protein: CASSPRSWGIYEQYF. The CDR3 coding sequence is TGTGCCAGCAGCCCTCGGAGCTGGGGAATCTACGAGCAGTACTTC.

V gene TRBV19 combines with J gene TRBJ1-5; 7 nucleotides line up with TRBD1. CDR1 and CDR2 from the germline V gene are LNHDA and SQIVND (reference sequence). This CDR3 comprises 15 residues. V lost 6 bases and J lost 2; bases outside the gene matches: 7. The DNA of the CDR3 is TGTGCCAGTAGGGGACAGCCGCTGGGCAATCAGCCCCAGCATTTT. Its translation is CASRGQPLGNQPQHF.

The rearrangement uses TRBV1 and TRBJ1-5. TRBV1 is a listed pseudogene. The CDR3 covers 18 residues. The DNA of the CDR3 is TGCACCAGCAGCCTTGGGACCTTCGGGATATATGGCAATCAGCCCCAGCATTTT. Its translation is CTSSLGTFGIYGNQPQHF.

The V and J genes are TRBV7-2 and TRBJ2-1; D unclear. Germline CDR1 is SGHTA and CDR2 is FQGNSA. This CDR3 has 11 residues. The ends were cut back, 3 bases at V and 10 bases at J, with 7 bases in the middle. The CDR3 here is CASSLDGEQFF. The CDR3 DNA is TGTGCCAGCAGCTTGGACGGGGAGCAGTTCTTC.

The gene calls are TRBV6-5 and TRBJ1-2, with D perhaps matching TRBD1 (6 bases). The CDR3 runs 14 residues. Trimming took off 5 bases at V and 4 bases at J, with 14 bases between the two ends. Germline values: CDR1 MNHEY, CDR2 SVGAGI. The CDR3 is CASSTDSQFYGYTF. The CDR3 DNA reads TGTGCCAGCAGTACGGACAGTCAGTTCTATGGCTACACCTTC.

Written as DNA, the CDR3 is TGTGCCAGCAGTTCACAGGGGGACAGGTTTATAGATACGCAGTATTTT. Translated: CASSSQGDRFIDTQYF. This sequence joins TRBV28 and TRBJ2-3; 8 bases line up with TRBD1. Germline V gene data show CDR1 as MDHEN and CDR2 as SYDVKM. The CDR3 runs to 16 residues. V trimming: 4 bases; J trimming: 5 bases; junction bases outside the gene matches: 11.

This chain connects TRBV5-1 to TRBJ2-1; TRBD2 matches at 8 bases. This CDR3 comprises 15 residues. Germline loops: CDR1 SGHRS, CDR2 YFSETQ. Trimming at V came to 4 bases and at J to 5 bases, leaving 8 bases not matched to a gene. DNA for the CDR3: TGCGCCAGCAGCCCGGGGGTAGCGGGGAACAATGAGCAGTTCTTC. Translated: CASSPGVAGNNEQFF.

The rearrangement uses TRBV21-1 and TRBJ2-7. TRBV21-1 is flagged as a pseudogene. CDR3 size: 15 residues. The CDR3 bases are TGTGCCAGCAGCAAAACCGATGACCCCCTTGGCGAGCAGTACTTC. Amino acids: CASSKTDDPLGEQYF.

The V and J genes are TRBV6-6 and TRBJ2-3; D may correspond to TRBD1 or TRBD2 (6 bases each). The germline gives CDR1 MNHNY, CDR2 SVGAGI (reference sequence). V lost 6 bases and J lost 0, with 19 bases in between. The CDR3 runs to 17 residues. In nucleotides, the CDR3 is TGTGCCAGCAGCCGAATCCCTTCGGGGGCTAGCACAGATACGCAGTATTTT. Amino acids: CASSRIPSGASTDTQYF.

The count of this clone is one. The chain carries TRBV28 and TRBJ1-5, with 9 bases lining up with TRBD1. CDR1 is MDHEN, CDR2 SYDVKM, per germline. The CDR3 has 14 residues. Trimming cost V 7 bases and J 5 bases; bases outside gene matches: 6. CDR3 protein: CASTAGTGYQPQHF. The CDR3 nucleotides read TGTGCCAGCACCGCGGGGACAGGGTATCAGCCCCAGCATTTT.

The chain combines TRBV29-1 with TRBJ1-2; maybe TRBD1 (6 bases). The V gene lost 6 bases and the J gene lost 3 bases, with 11 bases spanning the gap. Germline V CDR1 and CDR2: SQVTM, ANQGSEA. CDR3 length: 12 amino acids. CDR3 residues: CSVGTPDYGYTF. In DNA, the CDR3 is TGCAGCGTCGGGACACCGGACTATGGCTACACCTTC.

This chain links TRBV25-1 with TRBJ2-3, with D unclear. V was cut by 3 bases and J by 5 bases, with 18 bases left in between. CDR3 size: 16 residues. Germline CDR1 and CDR2: MGHDK and SYGVNS. The CDR3 protein is CASSDSNHLPGDTQYF. The CDR3 coding sequence is TGTGCCAGCAGTGATTCTAACCACCTCCCTGGAGATACGCAGTATTTT.

This chain links TRBV20-1 with TRBJ1-5; no clear D gene. Trimming cost V 3 bases and J 3 bases, with 9 bases left between them. The CDR3 extends over 13 amino acids. Germline V gene data show CDR1 as DFQATT and CDR2 as SNEGSKA (reference sequence). In DNA form, the CDR3 reads TGCAGTGCTAGTTCCGGATCCAATCAGCCCCAGCATTTT. Protein sequence: CSASSGSNQPQHF.

This rearrangement joins TRBV27 to TRBJ2-5; 9 bases fit TRBD1. Germline loops: CDR1 MNHEY, CDR2 SMNVEV (reference sequence). Trimming took 2 bases from V and 5 from J; bases not matched to a gene: 3. The CDR3 runs to 14 residues. The CDR3 DNA is TGTGCCAGCAGTTTAGGGACAGGGCGGGAGACCCAGTACTTC. Protein product: CASSLGTGRETQYF.

CDR3 nucleotide sequence: TGTGCCAGCAGTGCCCAGGGTCAAACAGATACGCAGTATTTT. Encoded protein: CASSAQGQTDTQYF. The rearrangement links TRBV2 to TRBJ2-3; possible D gene TRBD1, 5 bases. The V and J ends lost 4 bases and 3 bases respectively, with 11 bases between them. There are 14 residues in the CDR3. Germline CDR1 reads SNHLY; CDR2 reads FYNNEI.

This sequence joins TRBV24-1 and TRBJ1-6; TRBD1 might be the D (5 bases). Germline V gene data show CDR1 as KGHDR and CDR2 as SFDVKD. The ends were cut back, 7 bases at V and 13 bases at J, with 25 bases in the middle. The CDR3 length is 16 residues. The CDR3 protein is CATRVERDPLFGPLHF. The CDR3 DNA is TGTGCCACCAGAGTCGAGCGGGACCCTCTTTTTGGGCCCCTCCACTTT.

The chain carries TRBV27 and TRBJ1-3, with a weak D call TRBD1 (6 bases). V lost 6 bases, J lost 4 bases, and 19 bases lay in between. The CDR3 consists of 16 residues. Germline CDR1 is MNHEY and CDR2 is SMNVEV (reference sequence). CDR3 sequence reads: CASSPLGGRSGNTIYF. The DNA for the CDR3 is TGTGCCAGCAGCCCCCTCGGGGGGCGCTCCGGAAACACCATATATTTT.

This chain connects TRBV3-1 (or the pseudogene TRBV3-2) to TRBJ2-1; TRBD1 matches 8 bases. V was pared by 2 bases and J by 9 bases, with 3 bases of the junction left unmatched. The germline gives CDR1 LGHDT, CDR2 YNNKEL (reference sequence). There are 13 residues in the CDR3. The CDR3 nucleotides are TGTGCCAGCAGCCAAACAGGGGGAACTGAGCAGTTCTTC. Translated: CASSQTGGTEQFF.